This T cell receptor (beta chain) was sequenced in a study of cytomegalovirus exposure and HLA in healthy donors. Primers: 60 Vbeta forward and 13 Jbeta reverse. Sequencing used immunoSEQ multiplex PCR; TCRdb keeps in-frame clones, though not all of them. The sample lists around 190,000 clones, approximately 70% occurring once. Study outcomes and limitations: Follow-up analysis found HLA locus-dependent TCR association rates, highest for DRB1 and lowest for HLA-C.

Worth noting for this clone: Its target is not known.

The V gene's germline CDR1 is SGHAT and CDR2 FQNNGV. CDR3 length: 15 residues. Unmatched junction bases numbered 2, after V lost 1 base and J lost 3 bases. The sequenced material came from PBMCs. This chain uses TRBV11-2 with TRBJ2-5, with TRBD2 identical over 10 bases. This clonotype was sampled from a woman in her 30s in good health and CMV-seropositive. In nucleotides, the CDR3 is TGTGCCAGCAGCTTAGCTGGGACTAGCGAAGAGACCCAGTACTTC. Amino acid sequence: CASSLAGTSEETQYF.